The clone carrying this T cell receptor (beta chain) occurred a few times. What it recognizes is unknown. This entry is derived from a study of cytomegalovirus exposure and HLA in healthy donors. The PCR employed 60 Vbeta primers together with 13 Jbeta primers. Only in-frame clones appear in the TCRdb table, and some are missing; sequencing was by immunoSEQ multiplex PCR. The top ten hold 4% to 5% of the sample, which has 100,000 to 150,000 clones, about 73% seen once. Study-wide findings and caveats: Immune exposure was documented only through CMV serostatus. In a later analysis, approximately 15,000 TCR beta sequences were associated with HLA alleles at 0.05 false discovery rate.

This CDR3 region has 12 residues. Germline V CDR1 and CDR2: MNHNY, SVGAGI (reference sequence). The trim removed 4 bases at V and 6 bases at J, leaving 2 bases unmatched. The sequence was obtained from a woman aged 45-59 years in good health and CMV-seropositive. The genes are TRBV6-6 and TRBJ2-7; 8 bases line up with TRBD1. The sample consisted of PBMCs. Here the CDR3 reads CASSLTGGEQYF. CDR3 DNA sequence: TGTGCCAGCAGTTTAACAGGGGGCGAGCAGTACTTC.